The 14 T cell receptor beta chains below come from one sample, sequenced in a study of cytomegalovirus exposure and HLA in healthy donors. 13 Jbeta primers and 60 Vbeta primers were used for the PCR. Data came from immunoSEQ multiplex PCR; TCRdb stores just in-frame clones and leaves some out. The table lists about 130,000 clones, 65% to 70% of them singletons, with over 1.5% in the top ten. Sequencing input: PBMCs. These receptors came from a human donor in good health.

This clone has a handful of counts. The CDR3 coding sequence is TGTGCCAGCAGCTCAAAACACTTAGATTTCGGGGACTCGCGGTGGGAGCAGTTCTTC. It encodes CASSSKHLDFGDSRWEQFF. The chain recombines TRBV7-9 with TRBJ2-1; weak D call: TRBD2 (6 bases). V was pared by 4 bases and J by 10 bases, with 32 bases between. The CDR3 sequence is 19 residues long. Germline V gene sequence: CDR1 SEHNR, CDR2 FQNEAQ (reference sequence).

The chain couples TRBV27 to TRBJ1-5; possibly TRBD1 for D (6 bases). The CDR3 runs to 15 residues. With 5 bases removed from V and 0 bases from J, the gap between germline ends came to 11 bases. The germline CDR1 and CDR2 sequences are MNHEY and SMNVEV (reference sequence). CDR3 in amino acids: CASSPGTTSNQPQHF. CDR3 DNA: TGTGCCAGCAGTCCCGGGACAACTAGCAATCAGCCCCAGCATTTT.

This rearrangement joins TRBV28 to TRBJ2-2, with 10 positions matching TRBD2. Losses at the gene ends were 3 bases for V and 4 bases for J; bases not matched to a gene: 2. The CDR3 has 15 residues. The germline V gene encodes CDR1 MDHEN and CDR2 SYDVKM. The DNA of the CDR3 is TGTGCCAGCAGTTTTCTAGCGGGGGCCACCGGGGAGCTGTTTTTT. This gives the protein CASSFLAGATGELFF.

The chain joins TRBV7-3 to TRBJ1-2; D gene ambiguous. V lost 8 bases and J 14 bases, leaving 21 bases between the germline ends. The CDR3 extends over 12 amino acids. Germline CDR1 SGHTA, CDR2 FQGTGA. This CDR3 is CASSSWPRALTF. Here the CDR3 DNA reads TGTGCCAGCTCCTCCTGGCCGCGGGCCCTAACCTTC.

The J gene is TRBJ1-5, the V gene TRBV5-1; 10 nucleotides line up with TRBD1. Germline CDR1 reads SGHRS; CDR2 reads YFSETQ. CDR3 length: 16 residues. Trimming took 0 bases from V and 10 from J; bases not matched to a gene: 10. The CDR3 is CASSLGGTGALGPQHF. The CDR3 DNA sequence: TGCGCCAGCAGCTTGGGGGGGACAGGGGCTTTGGGTCCCCAGCATTTT.

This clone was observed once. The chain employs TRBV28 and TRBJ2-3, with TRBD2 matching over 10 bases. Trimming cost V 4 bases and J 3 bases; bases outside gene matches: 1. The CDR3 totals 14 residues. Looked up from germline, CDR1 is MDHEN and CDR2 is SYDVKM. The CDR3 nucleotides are TGTGCCAGCAGTTCTAGCGGGAGTACAGATACGCAGTATTTT. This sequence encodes CASSSSGSTDTQYF. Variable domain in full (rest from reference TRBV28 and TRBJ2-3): DVKVTQSSRYLVKRTGEKVFLECVQDMDHENMFWYRQDPGLGLRLIYFSYDVKMKEKGDIPEGYSVSREKKERFSLILESASTNQTSMYLCASSSSGSTDTQYFGPGTRLTVL.

The CDR3 bases are TGCGCCAGCAGCTTGGGACTAGCGGGAGGGTTCGACCTCTACGAGCAGTACTTC. Translated: CASSLGLAGGFDLYEQYF. This chain links TRBV5-1 with TRBJ2-7, with 14 bases that match TRBD2. Unmatched junction bases numbered 8, after V lost 0 bases and J lost 3 bases. Germline loops: CDR1 SGHRS, CDR2 YFSETQ. The CDR3 has 18 residues.

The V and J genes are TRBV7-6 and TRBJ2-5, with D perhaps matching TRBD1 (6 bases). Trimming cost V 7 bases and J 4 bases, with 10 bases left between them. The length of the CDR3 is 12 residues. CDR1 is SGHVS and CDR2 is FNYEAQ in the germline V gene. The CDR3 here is CASNQQGETQYF. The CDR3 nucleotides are TGTGCCAGCAACCAACAGGGAGAGACCCAGTACTTC. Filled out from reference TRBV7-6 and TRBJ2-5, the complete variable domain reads GAGVSQSPRYKVTKRGQDVALRCDPISGHVSLYWYRQALGQGPEFLTYFNYEAQQDKSGLPNDRFSAERPEGSISTLTIQRTEQRDSAMYRCASNQQGETQYFGPGTRLLVL.

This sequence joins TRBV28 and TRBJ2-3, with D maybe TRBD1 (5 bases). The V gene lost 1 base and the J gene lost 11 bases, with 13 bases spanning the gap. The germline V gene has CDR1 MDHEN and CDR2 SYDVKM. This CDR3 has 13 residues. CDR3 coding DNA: TGTGCCAGCAGTTTATCAAGGGGATCCGGGCAGTATTTT. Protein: CASSLSRGSGQYF.

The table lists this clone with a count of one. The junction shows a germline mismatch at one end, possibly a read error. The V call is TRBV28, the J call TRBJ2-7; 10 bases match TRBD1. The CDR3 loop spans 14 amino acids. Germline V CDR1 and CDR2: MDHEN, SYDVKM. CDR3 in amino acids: CASTQGDRGYEQHF. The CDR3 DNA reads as TGTGCCAGCACCCAGGGGGACAGGGGCTACGAGCAGCACTTC.

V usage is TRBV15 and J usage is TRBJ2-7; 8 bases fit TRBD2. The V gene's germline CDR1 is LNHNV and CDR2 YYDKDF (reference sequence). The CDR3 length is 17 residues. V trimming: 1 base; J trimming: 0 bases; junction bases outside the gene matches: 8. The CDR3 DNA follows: TGTGCCACCAGCAGAGTAGCTAGCGGGTTTTCCTCCTACGAGCAGTACTTC. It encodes CATSRVASGFSSYEQYF.

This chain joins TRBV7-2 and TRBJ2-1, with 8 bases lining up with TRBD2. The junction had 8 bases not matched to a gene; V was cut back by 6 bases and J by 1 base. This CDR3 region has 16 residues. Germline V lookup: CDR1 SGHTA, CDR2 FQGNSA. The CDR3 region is CASRPAGVVSYNEQFF. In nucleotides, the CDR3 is TGTGCCAGCAGACCAGCGGGAGTGGTTTCCTACAATGAGCAGTTCTTC.

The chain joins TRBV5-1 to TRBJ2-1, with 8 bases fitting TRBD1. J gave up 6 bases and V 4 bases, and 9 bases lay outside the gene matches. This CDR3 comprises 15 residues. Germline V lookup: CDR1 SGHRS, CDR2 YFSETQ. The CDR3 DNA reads TGCGCCAGCAGCACGAGACAGGGGCGGGCCAATGAGCAGTTCTTC. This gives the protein CASSTRQGRANEQFF.

The CDR3 protein is CASSSGTGLGEQYF. CDR3 coding DNA: TGCGCCAGCAGCTCCGGGACAGGGTTGGGTGAGCAGTACTTC. The chain has TRBV5-1 and TRBJ2-7; 9 bases align to TRBD1. V dropped 3 bases and J dropped 7; count of bases not matched to a gene: 8. CDR3 length: 14 residues. The germline V gene has CDR1 SGHRS and CDR2 YFSETQ.